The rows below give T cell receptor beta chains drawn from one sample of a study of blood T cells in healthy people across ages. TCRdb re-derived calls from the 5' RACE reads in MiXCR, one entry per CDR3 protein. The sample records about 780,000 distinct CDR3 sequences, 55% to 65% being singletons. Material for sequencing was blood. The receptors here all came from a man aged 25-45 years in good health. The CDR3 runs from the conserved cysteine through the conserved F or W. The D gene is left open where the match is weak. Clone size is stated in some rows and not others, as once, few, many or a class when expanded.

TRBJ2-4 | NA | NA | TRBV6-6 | TGTGCCAGCAACGACGGGGGACCGGACATTCAGTACTTC | CASNDGGPDIQYF
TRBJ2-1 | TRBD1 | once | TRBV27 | TGTGCCAGCAGTTTATTGGGACAGGGGGAATACAATGAGCAGTTCTTC | CASSLLGQGEYNEQFF
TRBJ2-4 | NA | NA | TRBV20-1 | TGCAGTGCTCCAAGAGGAAATAGCAACCCACGGGAGTACTTC | CSAPRGNSNPREYF
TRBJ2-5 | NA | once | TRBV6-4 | TGTGCCAGCAACTGGAAGACCCAGTACTTC | CASNWKTQYF
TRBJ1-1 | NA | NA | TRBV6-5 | TGTGCCAGCCGAGACGGGATGAACACTGAAGCTTTCTTT | CASRDGMNTEAFF
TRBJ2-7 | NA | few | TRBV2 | TGTGCCAGCAGCCGACCCGCCTACGAGCAGTACTTC | CASSRPAYEQYF
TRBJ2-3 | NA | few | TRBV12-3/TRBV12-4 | TGTGCCAGCAGTTTTAGTTTGGGAACAGATACGCAGTATTTT | CASSFSLGTDTQYF
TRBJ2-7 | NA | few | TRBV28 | TGTGCCAGCACCCTAGGCGGGACAGAGTTTTCTAGAGAGCAGTACTTC | CASTLGGTEFSREQYF
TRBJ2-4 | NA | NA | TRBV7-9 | TGTGCCAGCAGCTTAGGCCCCGCCCTAGCCAAAAACATTCAGTACTTC | CASSLGPALAKNIQYF
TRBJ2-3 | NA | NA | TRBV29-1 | TGCAGCGTTGAGACGCTAGGGGCCACAGATACGCAGTATTTT | CSVETLGATDTQYF
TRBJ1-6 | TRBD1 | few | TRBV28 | TGTGCCAGCAGTTTTTCAGGGGGCTCCTATAATTCACCCCTCCACTTT | CASSFSGGSYNSPLHF
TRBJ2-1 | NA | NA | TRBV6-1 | TGTGCCAGCAGGACCCCGCGAGGGGGGATCTACAATGAGCAGTTCTTC | CASRTPRGGIYNEQFF
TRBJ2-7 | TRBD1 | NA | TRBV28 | TGTGCCAGCAGTTTCCCCCGGACAGGGGGCTCCTACGAGCAGTACTTC | CASSFPRTGGSYEQYF
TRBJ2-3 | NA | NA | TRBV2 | TGTGCCGGGGGGTACTCAGATACGCAGTATTTT | CAGGYSDTQYF
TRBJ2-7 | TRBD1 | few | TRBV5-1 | TGCGCCAGCAGCTTGGGGGACAGGAACTCCTACGAGCAGTACTTC | CASSLGDRNSYEQYF
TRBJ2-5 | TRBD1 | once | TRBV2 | TGTGCCAGCAGTCGTAGCAGGGTGACAGGGGGGAAGCAGACCCAGTACTTC | CASSRSRVTGGKQTQYF
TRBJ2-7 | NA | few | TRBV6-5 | TGTGCCAGCAGTGACCATACCTCGGGTGAGCAGTACTTC | CASSDHTSGEQYF
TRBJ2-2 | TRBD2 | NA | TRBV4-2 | TGTGCCAGCAGCCAAGTATCGGCTAGCGGGGCCCACACCGGGGAGCTGTTTTTT | CASSQVSASGAHTGELFF
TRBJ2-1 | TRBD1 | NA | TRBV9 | TGTGCCAGCAGCGTAGATGGGACAGCCAGTTTCTACAATGAGCAGTTCTTC | CASSVDGTASFYNEQFF
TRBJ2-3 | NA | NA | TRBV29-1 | TGCAGCGTTGATGATGCTTTCACAGATACGCAGTATTTT | CSVDDAFTDTQYF
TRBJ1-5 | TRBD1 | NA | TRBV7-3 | TGTGCCAGCAGCCCCCAAGAGACAGGGGGGAATCAGCCCCAGCATTTT | CASSPQETGGNQPQHF
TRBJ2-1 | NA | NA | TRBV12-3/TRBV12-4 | TGTGCCAGCAGTTTAAGGTGGGGGCATTACAATGAGCAGTTCTTC | CASSLRWGHYNEQFF
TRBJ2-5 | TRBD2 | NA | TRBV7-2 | TGTGCCAGCAGCGCGCGGACTAGCGCAGAGACCCAGTACTTC | CASSARTSAETQYF
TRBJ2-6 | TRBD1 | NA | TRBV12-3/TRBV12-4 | TGTGCCAGCAGTTTACGAACAGGGGGCGCTGGGGCCAACGTCCTGACTTTC | CASSLRTGGAGANVLTF
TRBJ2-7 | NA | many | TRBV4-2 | TGTGCCAGCAGCCAAGCTCTAGGACAGTCAGGCTCCTACGAGCAGTACTTC | CASSQALGQSGSYEQYF
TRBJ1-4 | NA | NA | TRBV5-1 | TGCGCCAGCAGCTTAACGGCAGGGCATGCAACTAATGAAAAACTGTTTTTT | CASSLTAGHATNEKLFF
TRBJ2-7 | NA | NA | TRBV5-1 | TGCGCCAGCAGCCTTCAATATAGCTCCTACGAGCAGTACTTC | CASSLQYSSYEQYF
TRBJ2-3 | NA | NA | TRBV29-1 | TGCAGCGTCTGGGCAGATACGCAGTATTTT | CSVWADTQYF
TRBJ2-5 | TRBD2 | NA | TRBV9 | TGTGCCAGCAGCGTTATAAGCGGGGAAGAGGCGGCGGAGTACTTC | CASSVISGEEAAEYF
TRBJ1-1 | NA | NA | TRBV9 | TGTGCCAGCAGCGCCTGGGGAGGGAGGAACACTGAAGCTTTCTTT | CASSAWGGRNTEAFF
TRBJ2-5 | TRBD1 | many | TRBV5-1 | TGCGCCAGCAGTGACAGGGGAGAGACCCAGTACTTC | CASSDRGETQYF
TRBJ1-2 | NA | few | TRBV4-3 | TGCGCCAGCAGCCCTCAACGGGGCCCCGGGGGCGGCTACACCTTC | CASSPQRGPGGGYTF
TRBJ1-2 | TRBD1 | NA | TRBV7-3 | TGTGCCAGCAGCATTGGGACAGGGGGATCGAGTGGCTACACCTTC | CASSIGTGGSSGYTF
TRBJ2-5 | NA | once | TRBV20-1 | TGCAGTGCTAGAGATCCCGGGGATGGGACCCAGTACTTC | CSARDPGDGTQYF
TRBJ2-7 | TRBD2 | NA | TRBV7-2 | TGTGCCAGCAGCCGCAGCGGGGGGCCTTTTCTCGAGCAGTACTTC | CASSRSGGPFLEQYF
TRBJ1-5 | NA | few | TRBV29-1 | TGCAGCGTTGGGACAGATAATCAGCCCCAGCATTTT | CSVGTDNQPQHF
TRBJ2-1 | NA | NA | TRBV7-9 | TGTGCCAGCAACTTAGGAAACAATGAGCAGTTCTTC | CASNLGNNEQFF
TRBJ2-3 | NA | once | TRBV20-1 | TGCAGTGCTAGATCGGCCACAGATACGCAGTATTTT | CSARSATDTQYF
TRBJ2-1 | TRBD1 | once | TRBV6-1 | TGTGCCAGCAGTGGACCTTTCCGGGACAGGATAATCGGTGAGCAGTTCTTC | CASSGPFRDRIIGEQFF
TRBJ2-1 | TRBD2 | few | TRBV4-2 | TGTGCCAGCAGCCAATCGGAGCGGGGTTTTGACAATGAGCAGTTCTTC | CASSQSERGFDNEQFF
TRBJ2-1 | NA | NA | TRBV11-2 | TGTGCCAGCAGCTTAGGGCAGACCCGCTACAATGAGCAGTTCTTC | CASSLGQTRYNEQFF
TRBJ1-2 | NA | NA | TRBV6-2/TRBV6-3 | TGTGCCAGCAGTCAACCCCCCGCCTTCTATGGCTACACCTTC | CASSQPPAFYGYTF
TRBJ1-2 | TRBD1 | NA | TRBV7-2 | TGTGCCAGCAGCGCCCGACAGGGGGCTAGTGGCTACACCTTC | CASSARQGASGYTF